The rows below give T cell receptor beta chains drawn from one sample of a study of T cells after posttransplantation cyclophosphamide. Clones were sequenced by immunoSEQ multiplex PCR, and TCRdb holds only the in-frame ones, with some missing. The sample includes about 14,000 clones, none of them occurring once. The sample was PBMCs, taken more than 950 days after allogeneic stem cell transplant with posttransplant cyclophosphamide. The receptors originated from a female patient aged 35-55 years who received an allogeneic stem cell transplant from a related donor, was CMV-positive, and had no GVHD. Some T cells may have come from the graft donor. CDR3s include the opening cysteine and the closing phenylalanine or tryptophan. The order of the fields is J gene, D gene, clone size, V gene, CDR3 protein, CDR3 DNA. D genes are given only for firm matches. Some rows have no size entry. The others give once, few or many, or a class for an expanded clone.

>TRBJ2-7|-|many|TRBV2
CASSARRTYEQYF
TGTGCCAGCAGTGCTCGGAGAACCTACGAGCAGTACTTC
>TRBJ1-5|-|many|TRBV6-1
CATGNNQPQHF
TGTGCCACAGGAAACAATCAGCCCCAGCATTTT
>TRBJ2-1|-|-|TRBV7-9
CASSLWFPEVNEQFF
TGTGCCAGCAGCTTATGGTTCCCAGAAGTAAATGAGCAGTTCTTC
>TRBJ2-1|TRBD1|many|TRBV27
CASSPTGQYNEQFF
TGTGCCAGCAGTCCAACGGGACAGTACAATGAGCAGTTCTTC
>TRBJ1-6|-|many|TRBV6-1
CASSEETQAASPLHF
TGTGCCAGCAGTGAAGAAACTCAGGCCGCCTCACCCCTCCACTTT
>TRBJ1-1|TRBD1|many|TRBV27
CASSFPKQGCTEAFF
TGTGCCAGCAGTTTCCCCAAACAGGGGTGCACTGAAGCTTTCTTT
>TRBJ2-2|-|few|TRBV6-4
CASRADSFTGELFF
TGTGCCAGCAGAGCGGACAGTTTTACCGGGGAGCTGTTTTTT
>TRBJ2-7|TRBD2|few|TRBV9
CASTRGLAGAYEQYF
TGTGCCAGCACCCGGGGACTAGCGGGAGCATACGAGCAGTACTTC
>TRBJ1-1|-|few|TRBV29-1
CSVPTGNQGSHTEAFF
TGCAGCGTTCCTACAGGGAATCAAGGAAGCCACACTGAAGCTTTCTTT
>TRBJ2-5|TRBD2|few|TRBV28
CASSLGGGETQYF
TGTGCCAGCAGTTTAGGCGGGGGGGAGACCCAGTACTTC
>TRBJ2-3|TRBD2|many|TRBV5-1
CASSSLSGGGDTQYF
TGCGCCAGCAGCTCCCTTAGCGGGGGAGGGGATACGCAGTATTTT
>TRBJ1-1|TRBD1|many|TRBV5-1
CASSPSGWDRTSPEAFF
TGCGCCAGCAGCCCCTCCGGTTGGGACAGAACCTCCCCTGAAGCTTTCTTT
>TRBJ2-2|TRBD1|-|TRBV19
CASRDRGRTGELFF
TGTGCCAGTAGAGACAGGGGTCGTACCGGGGAGCTGTTTTTT
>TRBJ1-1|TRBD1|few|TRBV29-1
CSVERGQGSGAFF
TGCAGCGTTGAACGGGGACAGGGGAGTGGAGCTTTCTTT
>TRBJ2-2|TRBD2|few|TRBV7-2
CASSWKTGGPTGELFF
TGTGCCAGCAGCTGGAAAACGGGGGGGCCGACCGGGGAGCTGTTTTTT
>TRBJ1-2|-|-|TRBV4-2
CASSQDRTVYGYTF
TGTGCCAGCAGCCAAGATCGGACAGTCTATGGCTACACCTTC
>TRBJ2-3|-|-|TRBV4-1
CASSQDKTGYTDTQYF
TGCGCCAGCAGCCAAGATAAAACAGGGTACACAGATACGCAGTATTTT
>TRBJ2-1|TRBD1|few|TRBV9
CASSLKTGFNEQFF
TGTGCCAGCAGCCTTAAGACAGGGTTCAATGAGCAGTTCTTC
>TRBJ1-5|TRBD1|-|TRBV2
CASNRGRGQPQHF
TGTGCCAGCAACAGGGGGCGCGGGCAGCCCCAGCATTTT
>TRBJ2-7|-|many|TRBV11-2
CAINGGSYEQYF
TGTGCCATCAATGGGGGGTCCTACGAGCAGTACTTC
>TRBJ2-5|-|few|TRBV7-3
CASSRRAGSRETQYF
TGTGCCAGCAGCCGCCGGGCAGGGTCCAGAGAGACCCAGTACTTC
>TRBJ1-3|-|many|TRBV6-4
CASSDYGGSGEEALGNTIYF
TGTGCCAGCAGTGACTACGGGGGGTCGGGAGAGGAGGCACTTGGAAACACCATATATTTT
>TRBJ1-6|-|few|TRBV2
CASSEASSSPLHF
TGTGCCAGCAGTGAGGCTAGCTCTTCACCCCTCCACTTT
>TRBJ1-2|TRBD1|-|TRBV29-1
CSVAGTGTSGYTF
TGCAGCGTTGCTGGGACAGGGACTAGTGGCTACACCTTC
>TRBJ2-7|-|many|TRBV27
CASRSPRSSYEQYF
TGTGCCAGCAGATCACCGAGGAGCTCCTACGAGCAGTACTTC
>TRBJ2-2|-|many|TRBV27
CASSIHRGGTGELFF
TGTGCCAGCAGTATTCACAGGGGGGGCACCGGGGAGCTGTTTTTT
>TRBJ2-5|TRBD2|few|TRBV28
CASSLGGGRETQYF
TGTGCCAGCAGTTTAGGGGGAGGGAGGGAGACCCAGTACTTC
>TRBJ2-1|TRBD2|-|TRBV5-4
CASSLAGGGRYNEQFF
TGTGCCAGCAGCTTGGCTGGCGGGGGGCGCTACAATGAGCAGTTCTTC
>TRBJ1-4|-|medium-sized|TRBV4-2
CASSQDPITPLEKLFF
TGTGCCAGCAGCCAAGATCCCATAACTCCCCTTGAAAAACTGTTTTTT
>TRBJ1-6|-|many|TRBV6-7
CASSSPTKTGARYNSPLHF
TGTGCCAGCAGTTCCCCGACCAAGACAGGAGCTAGGTATAATTCACCCCTCCACTTT
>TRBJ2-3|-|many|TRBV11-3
CASSARMTDTQYF
TGTGCCAGCAGCGCCAGGATGACAGATACGCAGTATTTT
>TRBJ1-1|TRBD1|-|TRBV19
CASSIDPGQGGEAFF
TGTGCCAGTAGTATAGATCCGGGACAGGGGGGTGAAGCTTTCTTT
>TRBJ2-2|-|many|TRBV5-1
CASSPRPGELFF
TGCGCCAGCAGCCCTAGGCCCGGGGAGCTGTTTTTT
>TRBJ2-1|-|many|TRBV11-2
CASSEYNEQFF
TGTGCCAGCAGCGAGTACAATGAGCAGTTCTTC
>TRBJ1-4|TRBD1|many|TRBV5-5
CASSLGVTGVFGTNEKLFF
TGTGCCAGCAGCTTGGGGGTGACAGGGGTCTTCGGAACTAATGAAAAACTGTTTTTT
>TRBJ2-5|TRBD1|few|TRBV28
CASNIPGQGVRQETQYF
TGTGCCAGCAACATACCGGGACAGGGGGTTAGGCAAGAGACCCAGTACTTC
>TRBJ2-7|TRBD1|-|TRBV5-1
CASSLGDRVGEQYF
TGCGCCAGCAGCTTGGGAGACAGGGTAGGCGAGCAGTACTTC
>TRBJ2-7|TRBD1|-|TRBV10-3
CAISGDRVGEQYF
TGTGCCATCAGTGGGGACAGGGTAGGCGAGCAGTACTTC
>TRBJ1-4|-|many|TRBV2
CASSTHGGLVNEKLFF
TGTGCCAGCAGTACTCACGGGGGACTGGTAAATGAAAAACTGTTTTTT
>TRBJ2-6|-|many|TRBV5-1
CASSFPGALSGANVLTF
TGCGCCAGCAGCTTTCCAGGGGCATTATCTGGGGCCAACGTCCTGACTTTC
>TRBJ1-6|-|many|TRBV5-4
CASSFGGVNRDSPLHF
TGTGCCAGCAGCTTCGGGGGGGTCAACAGGGACTCACCCCTCCACTTT
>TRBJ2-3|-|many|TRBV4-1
CASSHLGGGGTDTQYF
TGCGCCAGCAGCCATCTAGGGGGGGGAGGCACAGATACGCAGTATTTT
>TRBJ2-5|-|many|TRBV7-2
CASSLAGPGETQYF
TGTGCCAGCAGCTTAGCGGGGCCCGGAGAGACCCAGTACTTC
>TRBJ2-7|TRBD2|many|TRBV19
CASSDGGASYEQYF
TGTGCCAGTAGTGACGGGGGGGCCTCCTACGAGCAGTACTTC
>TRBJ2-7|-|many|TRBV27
CASSLGLGKSSYEQYF
TGTGCCAGCAGTTTAGGGTTGGGCAAGAGCTCCTACGAGCAGTACTTC